Each of the 3 T cell receptor beta chains below was sequenced from the same sample in a study of beta chain features in type 1 diabetes (dated by TCRdb to 2016 to 2019). What the research found in general, with its limitations: A moderate but significant shortening of TCRB CDR3 length was observed in type 1 diabetes patients in all four CD4+ subsets.

Library creation used the immunoSEQ multiplex PCR assay. The High Capacity cDNA Reverse Transcription Kit was used to reverse transcribe all of the isolated RNA, meaning that expressed TCRB transcripts were what got sequenced. Here the immuneACCESS table is served through TCRdb, limited to in-frame sequences with V and J called. Missing clones are a known gap in these copies; in checked studies unresolved V genes cover under half, and the rest lacks a known reason. Present in this sample are 160,000 or so clones, approximately 9.1% of which were seen just once. The top ten clones comprise about 0.75% of the sample. Antigens for these TCRs are unknown. The sequencing sample was made of central memory CD4+ T cells from blood. Every receptor here comes from a young woman with type 1 diabetes.

The V and J genes are TRBV7-2 and TRBJ1-3; weak D call: TRBD1 (6 bases). The germline gives CDR1 SGHTA, CDR2 FQGNSA. With 4 bases removed from V and 2 bases from J, the gap between germline ends came to 12 bases. The CDR3 is 15 residues long. The CDR3 protein is CASSSEGGPGNTIYF. CDR3 nucleotide sequence: TGTGCCAGCAGCTCCGAGGGGGGGCCTGGAAACACCATATATTTT.

There are a few counts of this clone. This chain links TRBV4-1 with TRBJ2-7; 11 positions match TRBD2. V was clipped by 7 bases and J by 1 base; unmatched bases: 12. The CDR3 is 17 amino acids. Germline CDR1 is MGHRA and CDR2 is YSYEKL. CDR3 coding DNA: TGCGCCAGCACCGCAAGCTGGACTAGCGGGTTATCCTACGAGCAGTACTTC. Its protein is CASTASWTSGLSYEQYF.

For the CDR3, the DNA is TGTGCCAGCAGGCCCCAGGACAGGGGGAGAGCTTTCTTT. This codes for CASRPQDRGRAFF. The chain carries TRBV2 and TRBJ1-1; TRBD1 matches at 10 bases. V lost 6 bases to trimming and J lost 10 bases; unmatched junction nucleotides: 8. Germline V gene data show CDR1 as SNHLY and CDR2 as FYNNEI. This CDR3 is 13 amino acids long. Based on the CDR3 plus reference TRBV2 and TRBJ1-1, the full variable domain is EPEVTQTPSHQVTQMGQEVILRCVPISNHLYFYWYRQILGQKVEFLVSFYNNEISEKSEIFDDQFSVERPDGSNFTLKIRSTKLEDSAMYFCASRPQDRGRAFFGQGTRLTVV.